The rows below give T cell receptor beta chains drawn from one sample of a study of blood T cell repertoires in COVID-19. Measured with immunoSEQ multiplex PCR; TCRdb has only the in-frame clones, and not every one. This sample has 80,000 to 95,000 clones, with 65% to 85% found just once. Sequencing used peripheral blood. The receptors originated from an elderly man with active or convalescent COVID-19. The CDR3 runs from the conserved cysteine through the conserved F or W. The order of the fields is V gene, J gene, clone size, CDR3 length, CDR3 protein. A clone size is listed for some rows: how often the clone was seen (once, few, many), or a class if it is expanded.

>TRBV2|TRBJ1-5|.|16
CASRQSGGFSNQPQHF
>TRBV21-1|TRBJ2-4|once|16
CASSKGAQLAKNIQYF
>TRBV15|TRBJ1-5|.|19
CATSRDTGTQIWGNQPQHF
>TRBV5-1|TRBJ1-2|.|15
CASSLEFAGQGGYTF
>TRBV28|TRBJ2-7|.|16
CASSSPGTSGGYEQYF
>TRBV7-8|TRBJ1-6|few|16
CASSPLTGVGNSPLHF
>TRBV6-5|TRBJ1-2|.|11
CASRQVYGYTF
>TRBV7-2|TRBJ2-1|once|13
CASSLGRREKQFF
>TRBV5-1|TRBJ2-1|.|17
CASSLHSGHRASNEQFF
>TRBV2|TRBJ2-2|.|15
CASSELSSGTGELFF
>TRBV28|TRBJ1-3|few|14
CASSPQGDGNTIYF
>TRBV19|TRBJ1-2|.|14
CASSITGSGDGYTF
>TRBV6-5|TRBJ1-1|few|14
CASSQQGGFTEAFF
>TRBV15|TRBJ2-7|few|15
CATSRGGTGTYEQYF
>TRBV4-1|TRBJ1-2|.|14
CASSQLQGRYGYTF
>TRBV5-4|TRBJ1-5|.|15
CASSLGQGVNQPQHF
>TRBV12-3/TRBV12-4|TRBJ2-3|.|12
CASSVAGYTQYF
>TRBV18|TRBJ1-4|.|18
CASSPYLPTGQGGEKLFF
>TRBV15|TRBJ1-1|few|14
CATSRVLGITEAFF
>TRBV28|TRBJ1-1|once|14
CASSFVARGTEAFF
>TRBV7-2|TRBJ1-6|.|13
CASSFTDNSPLHF
>TRBV9|TRBJ2-3|.|16
CASSVGLAGGQDTQYF
>TRBV12-3/TRBV12-4|TRBJ1-2|.|11
CASTLTGGYTF
>TRBV6-5|TRBJ1-2|.|14
CASTEPAAGNGYTF
>TRBV9|TRBJ2-1|.|13
CASSVGRKDEQFF
>TRBV5-1|TRBJ2-2|.|16
CASSLVDRGNAGELFF
>TRBV29-1|TRBJ2-2|.|13
CSARGTSTGELFF
>TRBV7-2|TRBJ1-1|.|17
CASSLVPGANKNTEAFF
>TRBV2|TRBJ2-1|.|18
CASSGQGAGGGSYNEQFF
>TRBV5-1|TRBJ2-6|.|15
CASSEDISGANVLTF
>TRBV9|TRBJ1-2|.|15
CASSPTPGTGFGYTF
>TRBV5-8|TRBJ1-5|.|13
CASSFVGNQPQHF
>TRBV6-5|TRBJ2-7|.|13
CASSSRVVYEQYF
>TRBV7-2|TRBJ2-1|.|12
CASSLLGQMQFF
>TRBV27|TRBJ1-2|.|13
CASSLNLGYGYTF
>TRBV5-6|TRBJ1-6|once|16
CASSLLQGFGNSPLHF
>TRBV7-9|TRBJ1-4|.|15
CASSQPDRGSEKLFF
>TRBV19|TRBJ1-2|.|14
CASENRETNYGYTF
>TRBV5-5|TRBJ1-5|.|17
CASSSGTVPTSNQPQHF
>TRBV6-5|TRBJ2-7|few|14
CASSRDRGWDEQYF
>TRBV28|TRBJ2-7|.|13
CASSVPWGHEQYF
>TRBV5-1|TRBJ2-5|.|15
CASSFSGSGQETQYF
>TRBV7-2|TRBJ2-7|.|13
CASSLVAIYEQYF
>TRBV20-1|TRBJ2-7|.|13
CSASDDGSYEQYF